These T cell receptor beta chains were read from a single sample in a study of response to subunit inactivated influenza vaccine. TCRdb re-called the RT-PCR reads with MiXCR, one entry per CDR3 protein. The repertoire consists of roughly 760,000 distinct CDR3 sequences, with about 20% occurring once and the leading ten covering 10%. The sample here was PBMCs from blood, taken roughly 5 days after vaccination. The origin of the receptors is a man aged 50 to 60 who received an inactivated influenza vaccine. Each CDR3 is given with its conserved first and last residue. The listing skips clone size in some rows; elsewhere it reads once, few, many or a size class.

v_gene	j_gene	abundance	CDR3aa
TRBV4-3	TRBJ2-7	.	CASSQGVWDSNEQYF
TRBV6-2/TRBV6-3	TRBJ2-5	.	CASSWTEYQETQYF
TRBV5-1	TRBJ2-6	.	CASAIYSGANVLTF
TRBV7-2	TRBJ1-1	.	CASSLAGGPNTEAFF
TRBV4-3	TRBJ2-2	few	CASSQDLTSVGELFF
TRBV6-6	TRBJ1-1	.	CASKAQANTEAFF
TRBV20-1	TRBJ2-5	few	CSAIDFGRLQETQYF
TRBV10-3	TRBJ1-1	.	CAISERRSGGSHTEAFF
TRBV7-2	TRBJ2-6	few	CASSLAAGSGANVLTF
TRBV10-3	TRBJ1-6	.	CAISELGGSYNSPLHF
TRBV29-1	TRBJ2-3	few	CSVEGTGFGDTQYF
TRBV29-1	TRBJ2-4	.	CSVGPSSGNIQYF
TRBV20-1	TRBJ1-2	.	CSASRGTSYGYTF
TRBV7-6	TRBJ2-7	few	CASSQGTGMTYEQYF
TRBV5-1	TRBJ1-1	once	CASSLQGAGNTEAFF
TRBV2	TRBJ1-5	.	CACGQGGSNQPQHF
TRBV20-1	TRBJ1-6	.	CSARSRLNSPLHF
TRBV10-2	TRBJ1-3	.	CASRPDSNSGNTIYF
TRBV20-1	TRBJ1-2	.	CSAREWDNYGYTF
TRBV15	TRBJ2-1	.	CATSRDRGLGFDEQFF
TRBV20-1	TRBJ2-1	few	CSASGLASYNEQFF
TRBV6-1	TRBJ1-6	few	CASGRTGVISPLHF
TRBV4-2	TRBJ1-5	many	CASSQANSNQPQHF
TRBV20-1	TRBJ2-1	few	CSASGLLKNNEQFF
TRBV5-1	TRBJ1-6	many	CASSLGSLGTPLHF
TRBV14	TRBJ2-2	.	CASSQVKWGSNTGELFF
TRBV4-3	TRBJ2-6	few	CASSQAAAGANVLTF
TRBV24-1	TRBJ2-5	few	CAVQDQETQYF
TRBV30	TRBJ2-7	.	CAWSGVGTGRTRMEQYF
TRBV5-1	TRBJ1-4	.	CASSLAGQGYNEKLFF
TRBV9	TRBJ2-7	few	CASSYTAQDEQYF
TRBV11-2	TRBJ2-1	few	CASSPEVVFNEQFF
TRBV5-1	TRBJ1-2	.	CASSRGQGDPYTF
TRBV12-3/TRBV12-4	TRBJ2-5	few	CASTLAGGETQYF
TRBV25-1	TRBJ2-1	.	CASSANEQFF
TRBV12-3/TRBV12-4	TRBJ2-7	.	CASSLRGSQQYF
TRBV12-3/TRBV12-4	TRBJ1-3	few	CASSPARGNGNTIYF
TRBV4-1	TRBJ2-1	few	CASSQDPAGGYYNEQFF
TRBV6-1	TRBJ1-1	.	CASRSPTGSTEAFF
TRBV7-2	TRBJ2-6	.	CASSLRQTWANVLTF